This T cell receptor (beta chain) appears in the sequencing data of a study of CD8+ T cells in alopecia areata. Alopecia areata patients provided lesional scalp punch biopsies and peripheral blood, both collected for the study. As to this clone: Its specificity is not known. Compared with germline, one end of the junction differs, possibly owing to a read error.

General study results and limits: Greater clonality was observed in lesional scalp samples, especially alopecia totalis/universalis, versus normal scalp.

Investigators isolated RNA and reverse transcribed it into cDNA to act as the sequencing template. The assay was immunoSEQ multiplex PCR, and TCRdb's table has in-frame clones only and misses some. Here the sample spans 90,000 to 100,000 clones, 40% to 45% being singletons. The sample consisted of CD4+ T cells sorted from blood. This sequence was found in a human donor with alopecia areata.

CDR3 DNA sequence: TGTGCCAGCAGTCCACTGGACCCTCCCTTGGATTTT. Translated: CASSPLDPPLDF. The J gene is TRBJ1-5, the V gene TRBV28; D uncertain. The germline V gene has CDR1 MDHEN and CDR2 SYDVKM. This CDR3 comprises 12 residues.